Included here is one T cell receptor beta chain sequence, with context. Its antigen specificity is not known. No base qualities exist here, and no much larger clone lies one base off it. The CDR3 regions of human TCRbeta chains were analyzed by immunosequencing. In the paper's pipeline: TCRs in the repertoires were matched against a reference library of SARS-CoV-2-specific TCRs that had been generated with the MIRA antigen-specificity platform. Breadth was defined as the fraction of unique TCRs that were SARS-CoV-2-associated, and depth was defined as the fraction of total T cells that were SARS-CoV-2-associated. Using the MIRA data, every spike-specific TCR was mapped to the spike region that the TCR reacted to and assigned to either a CD4 or a CD8 class. Log10-transformed breadth and depth values were compared by one-way ANOVA with Sidak's multiple comparisons tests. The source is immuneACCESS, and TCRdb retained only in-frame sequences with V and J called. Part of the clones is not carried over; for the studies checked, unresolved V genes explain less than half of this, and the remainder is unexplained. That table supplies the V and J calls and clone size; D and trimming were determined from the DNA. Recorded for this sample are approximately 70,000 clones; roughly 88% of them occurred a single time. The leading ten clones occupy under 3% of the sample.

This sample was taken from a study of T cell responses to AZD1222 COVID-19 vaccine (dated by TCRdb to about 2021). About the investigation overall: AZD1222 recipients whose second dose came at about 4 weeks and those whose second dose came at about 12 weeks were combined into one group, since spike-specific TCR depth and breadth did not differ between the two schedules. A total of over 230 trial participants underwent TCR sequencing, of whom more than 200 had received two doses of AZD1222 and some 25 had received two doses of the MenACWY control vaccine. Trial participants were enrolled by age into 18-55, 56-69 and 70-plus year subgroups, with around 150, 28 and 57 TCR-sequenced participants respectively.

Per the publication, the time point label means: baseline before first vaccination. Samples from vaccinated people were obtained from the UK trials COV001 and COV002, which included a single-blind randomized controlled phase 2/3 trial of AZD1222 (ChAdOx1 nCoV-19) in healthy adults. For TCRbeta chain sequencing, PBMC samples were collected from trial participants at day 0 and at day 28 after the second dose. Cut back by 3 bases and 6 bases, the V and J ends lie 11 bases apart. Including cysteine and phenylalanine, the CDR3 has 13 amino acids. Kept here is only the CDR3 DNA, which spans 39 bases and is read in frame from base 1. Based on the germline V gene (reference sequence), the CDR1 and CDR2 sequences are MNHEY and SMNVEV. Broader findings and caveats from the paper: A significant rise in spike-specific TCR breadth and depth was observed after two AZD1222 doses relative to day 0 and relative to MenACWY recipients. Only a handful of AZD1222 recipients were SARS-CoV-2 seropositive at baseline, limiting conclusions about previously exposed vaccinees. Because no day 14 peak-response samples were available, the repertoires could be characterized only after the peak T cell response. Reportedly, close to half of the unique spike-specific TCRs recognized epitopes lying outside the regions that are mutated in the B.1.351 and B.1.1.7 variants. The whole spike protein was spanned by vaccine-associated CD4 TCRs, and dominant responses were seen in regions 160-218 and 743-854. The 56-69-year group was small, and its depth increase did not reach significance, likely because of low power. Participants were mostly white British and included more females than males, and it was suggested by the authors that clonal diversity may have been underestimated.

The material sequenced was peripheral blood, taken on day 0 of AZD1222 vaccination. The sequence came from an adult in good health. The chain joins TRBV27 to TRBJ1-2; the D gene cannot be resolved reliably. The CDR3 reads as follows: CASSFSGLDGYTF. The sequenced DNA is TGTGCCAGCAGTTTTTCCGGGTTAGATGGCTACACCTTC.